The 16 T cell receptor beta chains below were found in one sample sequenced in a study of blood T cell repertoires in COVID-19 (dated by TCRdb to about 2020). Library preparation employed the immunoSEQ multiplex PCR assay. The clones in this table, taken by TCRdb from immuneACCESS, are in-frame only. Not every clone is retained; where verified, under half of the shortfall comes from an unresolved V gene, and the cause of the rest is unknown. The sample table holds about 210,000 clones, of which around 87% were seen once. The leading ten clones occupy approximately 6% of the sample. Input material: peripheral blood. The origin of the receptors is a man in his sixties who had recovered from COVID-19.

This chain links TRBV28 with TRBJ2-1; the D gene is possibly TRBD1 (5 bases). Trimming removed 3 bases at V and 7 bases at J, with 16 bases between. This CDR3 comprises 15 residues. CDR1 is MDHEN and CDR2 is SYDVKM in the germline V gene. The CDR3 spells CASSFVAGKKNEQFF. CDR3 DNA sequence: TGTGCCAGCAGTTTTGTGGCAGGGAAGAAGAATGAGCAGTTCTTC. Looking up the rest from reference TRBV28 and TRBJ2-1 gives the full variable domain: DVKVTQSSRYLVKRTGEKVFLECVQDMDHENMFWYRQDPGLGLRLIYFSYDVKMKEKGDIPEGYSVSREKKERFSLILESASTNQTSMYLCASSFVAGKKNEQFFGPGTRLTVL.

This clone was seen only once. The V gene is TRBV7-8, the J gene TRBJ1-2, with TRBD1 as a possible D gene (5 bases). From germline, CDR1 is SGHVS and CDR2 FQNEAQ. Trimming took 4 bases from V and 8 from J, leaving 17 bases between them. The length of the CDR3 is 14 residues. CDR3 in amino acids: CASSSGEPGGGYTF. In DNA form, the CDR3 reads TGTGCCAGCAGCTCGGGGGAACCAGGTGGAGGCTACACCTTC.

CDR3 DNA sequence: TGTGCCAGCAGGGGGTCGGGGGTTCAGGGCAATCAGCCCCAGCATTTT. Its translation is CASRGSGVQGNQPQHF. The chain carries TRBV28 and TRBJ1-5, with a weak D call TRBD1 (5 bases). Trimming removed 6 bases from V and 2 bases from J, with 17 bases in between. This CDR3 is built from 16 residues. Germline V gene lookup returns CDR1 MDHEN and CDR2 SYDVKM.

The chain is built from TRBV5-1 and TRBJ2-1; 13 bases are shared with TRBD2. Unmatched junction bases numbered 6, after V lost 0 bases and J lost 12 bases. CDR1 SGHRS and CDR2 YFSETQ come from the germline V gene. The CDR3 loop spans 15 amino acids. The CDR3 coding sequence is TGCGCCAGCAGCTTGGGACTAGCGGGAGGCAGAGGGCAGTTCTTC. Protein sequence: CASSLGLAGGRGQFF.

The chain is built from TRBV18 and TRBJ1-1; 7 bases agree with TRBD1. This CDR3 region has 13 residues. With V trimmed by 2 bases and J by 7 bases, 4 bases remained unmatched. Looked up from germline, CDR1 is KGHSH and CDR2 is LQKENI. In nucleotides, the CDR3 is TGTGCCAGCTCACCAGGAGGGACAGTTGAAGCTTTCTTT. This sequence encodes CASSPGGTVEAFF.

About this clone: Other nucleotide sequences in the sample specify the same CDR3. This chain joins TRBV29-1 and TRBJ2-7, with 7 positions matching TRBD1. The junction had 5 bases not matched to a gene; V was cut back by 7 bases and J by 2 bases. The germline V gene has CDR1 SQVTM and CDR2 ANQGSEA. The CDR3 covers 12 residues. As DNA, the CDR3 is TGCAGCGCAAGGGACAGCACCTACGAGCAGTACTTC. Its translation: CSARDSTYEQYF.

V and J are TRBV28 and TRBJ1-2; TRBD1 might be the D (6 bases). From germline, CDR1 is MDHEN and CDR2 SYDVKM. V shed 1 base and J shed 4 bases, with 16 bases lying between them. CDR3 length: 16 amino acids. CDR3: CASSLLGLTQGYGYTF. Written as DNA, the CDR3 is TGTGCCAGCAGTTTATTAGGACTGACACAGGGCTATGGCTACACCTTC.

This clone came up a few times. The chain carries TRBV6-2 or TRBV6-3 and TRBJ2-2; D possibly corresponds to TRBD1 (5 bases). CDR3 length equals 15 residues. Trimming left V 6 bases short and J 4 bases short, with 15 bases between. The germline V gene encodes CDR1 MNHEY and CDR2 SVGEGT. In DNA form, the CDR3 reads TGTGCCAGCAGCCCCAGACAGACAATCACCGGGGAGCTGTTTTTT. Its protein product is CASSPRQTITGELFF.

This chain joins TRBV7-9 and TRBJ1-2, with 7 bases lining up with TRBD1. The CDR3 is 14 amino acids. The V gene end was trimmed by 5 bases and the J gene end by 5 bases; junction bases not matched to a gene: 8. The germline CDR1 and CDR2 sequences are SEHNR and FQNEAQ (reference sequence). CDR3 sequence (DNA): TGTGCCAGCAGCCCCGGGACAGCCGGGTATGGCTACACCTTC. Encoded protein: CASSPGTAGYGYTF.

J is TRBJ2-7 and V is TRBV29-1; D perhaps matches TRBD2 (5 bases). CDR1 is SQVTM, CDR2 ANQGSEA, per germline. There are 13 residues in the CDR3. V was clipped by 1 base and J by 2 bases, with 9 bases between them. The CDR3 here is CSVEGTAAYEQYF. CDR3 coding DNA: TGCAGCGTTGAAGGAACAGCGGCCTACGAGCAGTACTTC.

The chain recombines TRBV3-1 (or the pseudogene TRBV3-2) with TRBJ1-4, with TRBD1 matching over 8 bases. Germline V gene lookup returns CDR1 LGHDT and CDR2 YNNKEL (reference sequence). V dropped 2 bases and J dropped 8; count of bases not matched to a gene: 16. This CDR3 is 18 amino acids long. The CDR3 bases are TGTGCCAGCAGCCAAAAGCAAGGGGCAGGGGGCTTTCACGAAAAACTGTTTTTT. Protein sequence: CASSQKQGAGGFHEKLFF.

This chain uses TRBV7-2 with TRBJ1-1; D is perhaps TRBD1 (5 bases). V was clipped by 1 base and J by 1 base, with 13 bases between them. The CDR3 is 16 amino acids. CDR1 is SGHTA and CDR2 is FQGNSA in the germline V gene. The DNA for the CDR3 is TGTGCCAGCAGCTTAGTAGGCCCTCAGGGGAACACTGAAGCTTTCTTT. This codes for CASSLVGPQGNTEAFF.

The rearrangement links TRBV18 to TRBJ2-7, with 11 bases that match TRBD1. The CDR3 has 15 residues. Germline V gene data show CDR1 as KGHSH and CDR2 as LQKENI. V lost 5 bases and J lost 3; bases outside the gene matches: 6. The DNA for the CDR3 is TGTGCCAGCTCAGGACAGGGGGCGTCAAACTACGAGCAGTACTTC. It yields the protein CASSGQGASNYEQYF.

CDR3 residues: CASSSPGVGNTIYF. CDR3 sequence (DNA): TGTGCCAGCAGTTCCCCAGGGGTGGGAAACACCATATATTTT. V and J are TRBV6-6 and TRBJ1-3; D is perhaps TRBD1 (6 bases). Per the germline V gene, CDR1 is MNHNY and CDR2 is SVGAGI (reference sequence). V was pared by 4 bases and J by 4 bases, with 11 bases between. CDR3 size: 14 residues.

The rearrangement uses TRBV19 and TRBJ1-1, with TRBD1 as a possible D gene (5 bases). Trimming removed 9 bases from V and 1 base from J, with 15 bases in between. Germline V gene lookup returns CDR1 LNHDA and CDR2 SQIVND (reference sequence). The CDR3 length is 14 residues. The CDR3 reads CASPPPQANTEAFF. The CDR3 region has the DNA TGTGCCAGCCCCCCTCCACAGGCGAACACTGAAGCTTTCTTT. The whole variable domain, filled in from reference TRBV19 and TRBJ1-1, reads DGGITQSPKYLFRKEGQNVTLSCEQNLNHDAMYWYRQDPGQGLRLIYYSQIVNDFQKGDIAEGYSVSREKKESFPLTVTSAQKNPTAFYLCASPPPQANTEAFFGQGTRLTVV.

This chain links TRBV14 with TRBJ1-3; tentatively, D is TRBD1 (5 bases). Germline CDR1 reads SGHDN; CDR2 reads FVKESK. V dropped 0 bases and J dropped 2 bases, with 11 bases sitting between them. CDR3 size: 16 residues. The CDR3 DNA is TGTGCCAGCAGCCAAGATCTGGAGACAGCTGGAAACACCATATATTTT. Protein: CASSQDLETAGNTIYF.